The 20 T cell receptor beta chains in this list originate from one sample, sequenced in a study of blood T cell repertoires in COVID-19. Here immunoSEQ multiplex PCR was the method, and the copy in TCRdb shows in-frame clones only, minus some. The repertoire holds about 230,000 clones, around 90% seen once, with approximately 10% in the top ten. The sample taken for sequencing was PBMCs or T cells enriched from blood (not recorded which). All receptors derive from a young man who had recovered from COVID-19.

The J gene is TRBJ2-1, the V gene TRBV29-1, with D possibly matching TRBD1 (5 bases). Germline CDR1 is SQVTM and CDR2 is ANQGSEA. Trimming took off 8 bases at V and 4 bases at J, with 12 bases between the two ends. The CDR3 is 12 amino acids. As DNA, the CDR3 is TGCAGCTTCGGAGCAGGGTACAATGAGCAGTTCTTC. It codes for CSFGAGYNEQFF.

The chain uses TRBV19 and TRBJ1-2; the D gene is possibly TRBD1 (5 bases). V was cut by 8 bases and J by 7 bases, with 14 bases left in between. CDR3 length equals 12 residues. CDR1 is LNHDA and CDR2 is SQIVND in the germline V gene (reference sequence). CDR3 sequence: CASRSGASGYTF. CDR3 nucleotides: TGTGCCAGTCGGAGTGGGGCCTCTGGCTACACCTTC. Full variable domain (rest looked up from reference TRBV19 and TRBJ1-2): DGGITQSPKYLFRKEGQNVTLSCEQNLNHDAMYWYRQDPGQGLRLIYYSQIVNDFQKGDIAEGYSVSREKKESFPLTVTSAQKNPTAFYLCASRSGASGYTFGSGTRLTVV.

V gene TRBV10-3 combines with J gene TRBJ2-7; D gene uncertain. The germline V gene has CDR1 ENHRY and CDR2 SYGVKD. The CDR3 covers 11 residues. The V and J ends lost 3 bases and 2 bases respectively, with 2 bases between them. The CDR3 DNA follows: TGTGCCATCAGTGACGCCTACGAGCAGTACTTC. It specifies CAISDAYEQYF.

The chain links TRBV15 to TRBJ1-1, with D perhaps matching TRBD1 (6 bases). The CDR3 runs 15 residues. V was clipped by 1 base and J by 4 bases, with 13 bases between them. The germline CDR1 and CDR2 sequences are LNHNV and YYDKDF (reference sequence). The DNA for the CDR3 is TGTGCCACCAGCAGAGGTGGGGGCCGGGGCACTGAAGCTTTCTTT. Translated: CATSRGGGRGTEAFF.

The chain is built from TRBV27 and TRBJ2-3; D not certain. V was cut by 8 bases and J by 3 bases, with 12 bases left in between. Looked up from germline, CDR1 is MNHEY and CDR2 is SMNVEV (reference sequence). This CDR3 comprises 13 residues. The DNA for the CDR3 is TGTGCCAGCCGTCAGTCGGGTACAGATACGCAGTATTTT. It is translated as CASRQSGTDTQYF.

The chain links TRBV7-3 to TRBJ2-1; possibly TRBD2 for D (5 bases). Germline loops: CDR1 SGHTA, CDR2 FQGTGA. This CDR3 has 12 amino acids. Between the trimmed V and J ends, which lost 3 bases and 10 bases, there was a span of 10 bases. This CDR3 is CASSLIGGEQFF. The CDR3 coding sequence is TGTGCCAGCAGCTTGATAGGCGGGGAGCAGTTCTTC.

The J gene is TRBJ1-6, the V gene TRBV14; TRBD1 agrees at 8 bases. J was trimmed by 9 bases and V by 1 base; bases with no gene match: 2. Germline values: CDR1 SGHDN, CDR2 FVKESK. The CDR3 runs 14 residues. The CDR3 protein is CASSQGTGISPLHF. In DNA form, the CDR3 reads TGTGCCAGCAGCCAAGGGACAGGGATTTCACCCCTCCACTTT.

V gene TRBV24-1 combines with J gene TRBJ2-2, with TRBD1 matching over 9 bases. CDR1 KGHDR and CDR2 SFDVKD come from the germline V gene. CDR3 length: 15 residues. V shed 9 bases and J 0 bases; nucleotides not matched to a gene: 4. Here the CDR3 DNA reads TGTGCCACCGGGAGACAGGGGGCGAACACCGGGGAGCTGTTTTTT. Translation gives CATGRQGANTGELFF.

This clone has just a few counts. The chain couples TRBV6-5 to TRBJ1-2; D is unresolved. CDR1 is MNHEY, CDR2 SVGAGI, per germline. This CDR3 region has 14 residues. V lost 4 bases and J 0 bases, leaving 9 bases between the germline ends. CDR3 in DNA: TGTGCCAGCAGTTCGGGATGGGCTAACTATGGCTACACCTTC. It is translated as CASSSGWANYGYTF.

The chain uses TRBV7-2 and TRBJ1-6; TRBD1 is a possible D gene (6 bases). The CDR3 is made up of 16 amino acids. Germline lookup yields CDR1 SGHTA and CDR2 FQGNSA. Between the trimmed V and J ends, which lost 2 bases and 7 bases, there was a span of 15 bases. Here the CDR3 DNA reads TGTGCCAGCAGCTTATTCGGTAGGACAGTAAATTCACCCCTCCACTTT. The encoded protein is CASSLFGRTVNSPLHF.

The gene calls are TRBV28 and TRBJ1-6; no clear D. The CDR3 is 11 residues long. Trimming pared 3 bases from V and 9 bases from J, leaving 3 bases between. From germline, CDR1 is MDHEN and CDR2 SYDVKM. CDR3: CASSFGSPLHF. CDR3 nucleotides: TGTGCCAGCAGTTTCGGTTCACCCCTCCACTTT. The full variable domain, its missing parts supplied by reference TRBV28 and TRBJ1-6, is DVKVTQSSRYLVKRTGEKVFLECVQDMDHENMFWYRQDPGLGLRLIYFSYDVKMKEKGDIPEGYSVSREKKERFSLILESASTNQTSMYLCASSFGSPLHFGNGTRLTVT.

The V and J genes are TRBV3-1 (or the pseudogene TRBV3-2) and TRBJ1-1; no definite D call. The CDR3 is 14 residues long. CDR1 is LGHDT and CDR2 is YNNKEL in the germline V gene (reference sequence). Between the trimmed V and J ends, which lost 4 bases and 5 bases, there was a span of 14 bases. CDR3 DNA sequence: TGTGCCAGCAGCCCCGACGAGAGGAGGACTGAAGCTTTCTTT. Translating gives CASSPDERRTEAFF.

The V gene is TRBV5-1, the J gene TRBJ2-2; maybe TRBD2 (5 bases). Between the trimmed V and J ends, which lost 4 bases and 1 base, there was a span of 11 bases. The CDR3 loop spans 15 amino acids. Germline assignment: CDR1 SGHRS and CDR2 YFSETQ. CDR3 DNA sequence: TGCGCCAGCAGCCCGGACGGACTGAACACCGGGGAGCTGTTTTTT. Protein sequence: CASSPDGLNTGELFF.

The V and J genes are TRBV29-1 and TRBJ2-7; 8 nucleotides align to TRBD2. In germline, CDR1 is SQVTM, CDR2 ANQGSEA. The CDR3 loop spans 10 amino acids. The CDR3 loop is CSADGRGDPV. The DNA of the CDR3 is TGCAGCGCCGATGGGCGGGGGGACCCAGTC.

V gene TRBV9 combines with J gene TRBJ1-3, with D unresolved. The CDR3 contains 17 residues. Germline CDR1 and CDR2: SGDLS and YYNGEE. V was cut by 0 bases and J by 0 bases, with 13 bases left in between. This CDR3 is CASSVVPVTNSGNTIYF. The CDR3 bases are TGTGCCAGCAGCGTAGTTCCAGTAACCAACTCTGGAAACACCATATATTTT.

The chain recombines TRBV7-2 with TRBJ2-5; 10 bases agree with TRBD2. CDR1 is SGHTA, CDR2 FQGNSA, per germline. The CDR3 is made up of 13 amino acids. V was pared by 6 bases and J by 4 bases, with 2 bases of the junction left unmatched. CDR3 residues: CASSGLAVETQYF. In DNA, the CDR3 is TGTGCCAGCAGTGGACTAGCGGTAGAGACCCAGTACTTC.

The chain links TRBV19 to TRBJ1-2, with 7 bases aligning to TRBD1. V shed 6 bases and J 2 bases; nucleotides not matched to a gene: 9. Germline lookup yields CDR1 LNHDA and CDR2 SQIVND (reference sequence). The CDR3 loop spans 15 amino acids. The CDR3 DNA is TGTGCCAGTAGGGATCGGGGCAGGGGGAACTATGGCTACACCTTC. Translating it yields CASRDRGRGNYGYTF.

The chain employs TRBV20-1 and TRBJ2-3; D is ambiguous. The CDR3 covers 10 residues. CDR1 and CDR2 from the germline V gene are DFQATT and SNEGSKA (reference sequence). The CDR3 coding sequence is TGCAGCGCAACTTCAGATACGCAGTATTTT. Translation: CSATSDTQYF.

This rearrangement joins TRBV5-6 to TRBJ1-1; D is possibly TRBD1 (5 bases). CDR1 and CDR2 from the germline V gene are SGHDT and YYEEEE. This CDR3 is built from 13 residues. V lost 2 bases, J lost 3 bases, and 8 bases lay in between. The CDR3 spells CASSFGRDTEAFF. The CDR3 nucleotides read TGTGCCAGCAGCTTTGGCAGGGACACTGAAGCTTTCTTT.

The CDR3 loop reads CASSERQGRGYTF. DNA of the CDR3: TGTGCCAGCAGTGAACGACAGGGGAGAGGCTACACCTTC. The V call is TRBV2, the J call TRBJ1-2, with 8 bases matching TRBD1. This CDR3 region has 13 residues. Germline V CDR1 and CDR2: SNHLY, FYNNEI. After removal of 2 bases from V and 8 bases from J, the junction contained 4 bases not matched to a gene.